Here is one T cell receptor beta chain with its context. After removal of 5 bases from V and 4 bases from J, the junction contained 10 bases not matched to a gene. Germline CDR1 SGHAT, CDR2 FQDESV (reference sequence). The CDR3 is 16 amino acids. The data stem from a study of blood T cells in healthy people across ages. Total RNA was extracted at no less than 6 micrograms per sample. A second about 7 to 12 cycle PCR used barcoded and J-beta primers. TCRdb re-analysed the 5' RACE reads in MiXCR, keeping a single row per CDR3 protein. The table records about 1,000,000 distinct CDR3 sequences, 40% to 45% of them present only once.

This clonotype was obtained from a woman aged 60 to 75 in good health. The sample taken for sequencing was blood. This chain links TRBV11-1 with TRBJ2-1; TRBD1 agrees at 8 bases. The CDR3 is CASSDRGVAGYNEQFF. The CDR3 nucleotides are TGTGCCAGCAGCGACAGGGGAGTAGCAGGGTACAATGAGCAGTTCTTC.